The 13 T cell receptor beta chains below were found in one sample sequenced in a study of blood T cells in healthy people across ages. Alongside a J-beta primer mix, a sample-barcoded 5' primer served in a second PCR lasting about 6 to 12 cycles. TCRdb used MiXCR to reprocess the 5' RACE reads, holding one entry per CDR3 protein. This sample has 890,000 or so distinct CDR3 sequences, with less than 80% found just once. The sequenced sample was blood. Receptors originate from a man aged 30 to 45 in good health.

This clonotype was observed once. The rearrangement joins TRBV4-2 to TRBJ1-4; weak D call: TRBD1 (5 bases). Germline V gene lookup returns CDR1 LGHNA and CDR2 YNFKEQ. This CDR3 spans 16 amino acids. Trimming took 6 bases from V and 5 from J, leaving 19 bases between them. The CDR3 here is CASRLGLGGANEKLFF. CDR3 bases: TGTGCCAGCAGGTTGGGTTTGGGGGGTGCGAATGAAAAACTGTTTTTT.

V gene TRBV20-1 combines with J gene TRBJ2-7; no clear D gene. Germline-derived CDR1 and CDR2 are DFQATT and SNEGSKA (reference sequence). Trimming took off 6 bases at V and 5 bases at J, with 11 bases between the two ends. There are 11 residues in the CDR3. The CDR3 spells CSASSWNEQYF. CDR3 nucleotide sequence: TGCAGTGCGAGCTCCTGGAACGAGCAGTACTTC.

Here the CDR3 reads CASSAPTPYSYNEQFF. CDR3 in DNA: TGTGCCAGCAGTGCACCGACACCTTACTCCTACAATGAGCAGTTCTTC. V gene TRBV28 combines with J gene TRBJ2-1; no firm D call. V was shortened by 5 bases and J by 0 bases, with 14 bases between the two germline ends. The CDR3 sequence is 16 residues long. The germline V gene has CDR1 MDHEN and CDR2 SYDVKM.

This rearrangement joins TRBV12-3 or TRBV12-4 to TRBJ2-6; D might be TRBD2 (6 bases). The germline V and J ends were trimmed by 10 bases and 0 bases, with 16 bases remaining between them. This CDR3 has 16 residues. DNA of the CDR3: TGTGCCACCTGGGGGACTGGGCCCTCTGGGGCCAACGTCCTGACTTTC. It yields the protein CATWGTGPSGANVLTF.

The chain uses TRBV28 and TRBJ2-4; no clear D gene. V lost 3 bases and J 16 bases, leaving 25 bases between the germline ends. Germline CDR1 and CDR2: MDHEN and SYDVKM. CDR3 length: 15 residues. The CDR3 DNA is TGTGCCAGCAGTTTCATCGCAAGGGCCCCCCACGAGCAATACTTC. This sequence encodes CASSFIARAPHEQYF.

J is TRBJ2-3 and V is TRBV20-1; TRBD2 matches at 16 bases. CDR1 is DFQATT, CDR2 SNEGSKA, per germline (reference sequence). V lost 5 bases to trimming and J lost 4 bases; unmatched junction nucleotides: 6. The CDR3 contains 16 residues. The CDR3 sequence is CSAGPGLAGGPDTQYF. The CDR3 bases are TGCAGTGCTGGACCGGGACTAGCGGGGGGGCCAGATACGCAGTATTTT.

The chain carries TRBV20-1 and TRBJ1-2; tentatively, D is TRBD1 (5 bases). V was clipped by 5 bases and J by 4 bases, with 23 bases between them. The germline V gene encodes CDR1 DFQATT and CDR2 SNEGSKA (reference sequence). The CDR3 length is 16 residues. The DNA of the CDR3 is TGCAGTGCTTCCTCCGAGGGGAGGGCGCGGGGCTATGGCTACACCTTC. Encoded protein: CSASSEGRARGYGYTF.

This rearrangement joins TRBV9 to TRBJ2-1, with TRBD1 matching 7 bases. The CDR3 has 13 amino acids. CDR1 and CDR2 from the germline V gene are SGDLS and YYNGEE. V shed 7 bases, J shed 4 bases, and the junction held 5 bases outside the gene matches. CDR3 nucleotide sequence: TGTGCCAGCGGCCGGGACAGATACAATGAGCAGTTCTTC. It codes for CASGRDRYNEQFF.

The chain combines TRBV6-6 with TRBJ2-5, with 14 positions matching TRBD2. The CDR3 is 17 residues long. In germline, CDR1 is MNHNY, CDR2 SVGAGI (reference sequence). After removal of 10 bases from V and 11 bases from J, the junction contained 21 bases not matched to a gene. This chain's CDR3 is CAIATGTSGGHYNEQYF. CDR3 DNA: TGTGCCATCGCTACCGGGACTAGCGGGGGCCACTACAATGAGCAGTACTTC.

The CDR3 here is CASSLNQGEKLFF. CDR3 sequence (DNA): TGTGCCAGCAGCTTAAACCAGGGTGAAAAACTGTTTTTT. The chain links TRBV7-2 to TRBJ1-4, with D possibly TRBD1 on 5 matching bases. Trimming cost V 2 bases and J 7 bases, with 8 bases left between them. This CDR3 has 13 amino acids. Germline CDR1 is SGHTA and CDR2 is FQGNSA.

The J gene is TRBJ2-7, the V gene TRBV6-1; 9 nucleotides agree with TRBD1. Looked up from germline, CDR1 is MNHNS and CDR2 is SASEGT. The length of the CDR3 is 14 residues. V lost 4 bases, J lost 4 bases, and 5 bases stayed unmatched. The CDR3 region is CASSGGQGRYEQYF. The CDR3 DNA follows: TGTGCCAGCAGTGGGGGACAGGGAAGGTACGAGCAGTACTTC.

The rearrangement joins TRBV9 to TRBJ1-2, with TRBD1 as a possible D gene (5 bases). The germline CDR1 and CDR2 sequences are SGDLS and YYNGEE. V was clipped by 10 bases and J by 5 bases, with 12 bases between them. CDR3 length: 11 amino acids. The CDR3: CASGIGYGYTF. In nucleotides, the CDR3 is TGTGCCTCAGGGATAGGATATGGCTACACCTTC. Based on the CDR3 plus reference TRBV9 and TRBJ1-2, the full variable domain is DSGVTQTPKHLITATGQRVTLRCSPRSGDLSVYWYQQSLDQGLQFLIQYYNGEERAKGNILERFSAQQFPDLHSELNLSSLELGDSALYFCASGIGYGYTFGSGTRLTVV.

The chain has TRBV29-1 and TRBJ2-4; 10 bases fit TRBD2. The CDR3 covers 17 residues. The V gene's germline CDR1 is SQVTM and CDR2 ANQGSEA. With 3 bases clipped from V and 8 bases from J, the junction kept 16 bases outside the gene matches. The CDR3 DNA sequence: TGCAGCGTTGACACTAGCGGGGACTTCCCGGACTCAGACATTCAGTACTTC. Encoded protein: CSVDTSGDFPDSDIQYF.